One and the same sample provided the 13 T cell receptor beta chains below, sequenced in a study of blood T cell repertoires in COVID-19. Repertoires were generated with immunoSEQ multiplex PCR, while TCRdb's copy carries only in-frame clones and drops some. Of about 21,000 clones listed, approximately 88% are singletons. Sample: peripheral blood. These receptors all stem from a man between 35 and 55 years old with acute or convalescent COVID-19.

The V call is TRBV11-2, the J call TRBJ1-1; 9 bases are a match to TRBD1. The CDR3 length is 14 residues. Germline trimming cut 8 bases from V and 3 bases from J; bases unmatched to any gene: 7. Germline CDR1 SGHAT, CDR2 FQNNGV. This CDR3 is CASELGTGYTEAFF. CDR3 bases: TGTGCCAGCGAGCTCGGGACAGGGTACACTGAAGCTTTCTTT. The full variable domain, completed using reference TRBV11-2 and TRBJ1-1, is EAGVAQSPRYKIIEKRQSVAFWCNPISGHATLYWYQQILGQGPKLLIQFQNNGVVDDSQLPKDRFSAERLKGVDSTLKIQPAKLEDSAVYLCASELGTGYTEAFFGQGTRLTVV.

This chain connects TRBV13 to TRBJ1-1; D call uncertain. V dropped 3 bases and J dropped 0 bases, with 5 bases sitting between them. Germline V gene data show CDR1 as PRHDT and CDR2 as FYEKMQ (reference sequence). This CDR3 spans 13 amino acids. This CDR3 reads CASSFSVNTEAFF. The CDR3 DNA reads TGTGCCAGCAGCTTTTCAGTGAACACTGAAGCTTTCTTT. Using reference TRBV13 and TRBJ1-1 for the parts outside the CDR3, the full variable domain is AAGVIQSPRHLIKEKRETATLKCYPIPRHDTVYWYQQGPGQDPQFLISFYEKMQSDKGSIPDRFSAQQFSDYHSELNMSSLELGDSALYFCASSFSVNTEAFFGQGTRLTVV.

CDR3 in amino acids: CASSFHSGAYVGEQFF. The CDR3 DNA sequence: TGTGCCAGCAGCTTTCATAGCGGGGCGTACGTTGGTGAGCAGTTCTTC. V and J are TRBV9 and TRBJ2-1; 8 bases line up with TRBD2. Per the germline V gene, CDR1 is SGDLS and CDR2 is YYNGEE. The CDR3 is 16 amino acids. J was trimmed by 9 bases and V by 4 bases; bases with no gene match: 15. Looking up the rest from reference TRBV9 and TRBJ2-1 gives the full variable domain: DSGVTQTPKHLITATGQRVTLRCSPRSGDLSVYWYQQSLDQGLQFLIQYYNGEERAKGNILERFSAQQFPDLHSELNLSSLELGDSALYFCASSFHSGAYVGEQFFGPGTRLTVL.

The V call is TRBV19, the J call TRBJ2-3; D might be TRBD1 (5 bases). V lost 3 bases to trimming and J lost 6 bases, with 19 bases between them. Germline V lookup: CDR1 LNHDA, CDR2 SQIVND (reference sequence). This CDR3 spans 16 amino acids. The CDR3 coding sequence is TGTGCCAGTAGTATCTGGGGCAGCCAAGCTTTGGATACGCAGTATTTT. Its protein is CASSIWGSQALDTQYF.

The chain joins TRBV10-1 to TRBJ1-5, with 9 bases that match TRBD1. This CDR3 comprises 19 residues. CDR1 is WNHNN and CDR2 is SYGVQD in the germline V gene (reference sequence). The V segment lost 6 bases and the J segment 2 bases; nucleotides outside the gene matches: 17. This CDR3 reads CASSCNTGGSGLCNQPQHF. For the CDR3, the DNA is TGCGCCAGCAGCTGCAATACAGGGGGCTCGGGATTGTGCAATCAGCCCCAGCATTTT.

This chain uses TRBV6-5 with TRBJ1-1, with TRBD1 matching 9 bases. Trimming cost V 6 bases and J 2 bases; bases outside gene matches: 4. The CDR3 consists of 14 residues. Per germline, CDR1 MNHEY and CDR2 SVGAGI. The DNA for the CDR3 is TGTGCCAGCAGACTGGACAGGGGCAACACTGAAGCTTTCTTT. Translated, it gives CASRLDRGNTEAFF.

The V call is TRBV9, the J call TRBJ2-2; TRBD2 is a possible D gene (6 bases). Trimming took 0 bases from V and 2 from J, leaving 11 bases between them. The CDR3 totals 16 residues. Looked up from germline, CDR1 is SGDLS and CDR2 is YYNGEE. The CDR3 reads CASSVGRAGNTGELFF. The CDR3 coding sequence is TGTGCCAGCAGCGTAGGGAGGGCAGGCAACACCGGGGAGCTGTTTTTT.

V usage is TRBV3-1 (or the pseudogene TRBV3-2) and J usage is TRBJ2-1; D remains unclear. Germline loops: CDR1 LGHDT, CDR2 YNNKEL (reference sequence). The CDR3 has 13 residues. V was shortened by 2 bases and J by 6 bases, with 8 bases between the two germline ends. CDR3 amino acids: CASSQTVFNEQFF. The CDR3 coding sequence is TGTGCCAGCAGCCAAACAGTTTTCAATGAGCAGTTCTTC.

This chain connects TRBV27 to TRBJ1-3; D might be TRBD1 (6 bases). The CDR3 is 15 amino acids. The V gene's germline CDR1 is MNHEY and CDR2 SMNVEV (reference sequence). Trimming stripped 5 bases from V and 1 base from J, with 12 bases between. The CDR3 DNA sequence: TGTGCCAGCAGTGAAACAGGGATTTCTGGAAACACCATATATTTT. The encoded protein is CASSETGISGNTIYF.

The chain links TRBV3-1 (or the pseudogene TRBV3-2) to TRBJ2-1; possibly TRBD1 for D (6 bases). Germline-derived CDR1 and CDR2 are LGHDT and YNNKEL (reference sequence). The V and J ends lost 7 bases and 9 bases respectively, with 19 bases between them. This CDR3 comprises 14 residues. This CDR3 reads CASTRRGEGGEQFF. CDR3 nucleotides: TGTGCCAGCACCCGAAGAGGGGAAGGGGGTGAGCAGTTCTTC.

This clone was seen more than once but under ten times. The chain links TRBV11-2 to TRBJ2-5; TRBD1 aligns across 9 bases. CDR1 is SGHAT and CDR2 is FQNNGV in the germline V gene. CDR3 length equals 15 residues. J lost 5 bases, V lost 5 bases, and 9 bases had no gene match. CDR3 in amino acids: CASSHPTGGTETQYF. The CDR3 DNA follows: TGTGCCAGCAGCCACCCGACAGGGGGGACGGAGACCCAGTACTTC.

The count of this clone is one. Relative to the germline gene, one junction end is altered; a read error may explain this. The rearrangement links TRBV27 to TRBJ1-2, with D possibly matching TRBD1 (5 bases). This CDR3 region has 16 residues. Germline CDR1 reads MNHEY; CDR2 reads SMNVEV (reference sequence). CDR3 nucleotides: TGTGCCAGCAGCCCCAGTCAGGGACGGACTAAGTATGGCTACACCTTC. Its protein product is CASSPSQGRTKYGYTF.

V gene TRBV21-1 combines with J gene TRBJ2-7; the table calls TRBD1, which could not be checked here. TRBV21-1 is a pseudogene. This CDR3 contains 18 residues. CDR3 residues: CASSKNLQQGEETYEQYF. The DNA for the CDR3 is TGTGCCAGCAGCAAAAACTTGCAACAGGGGGAGGAAACCTACGAGCAGTACTTC.